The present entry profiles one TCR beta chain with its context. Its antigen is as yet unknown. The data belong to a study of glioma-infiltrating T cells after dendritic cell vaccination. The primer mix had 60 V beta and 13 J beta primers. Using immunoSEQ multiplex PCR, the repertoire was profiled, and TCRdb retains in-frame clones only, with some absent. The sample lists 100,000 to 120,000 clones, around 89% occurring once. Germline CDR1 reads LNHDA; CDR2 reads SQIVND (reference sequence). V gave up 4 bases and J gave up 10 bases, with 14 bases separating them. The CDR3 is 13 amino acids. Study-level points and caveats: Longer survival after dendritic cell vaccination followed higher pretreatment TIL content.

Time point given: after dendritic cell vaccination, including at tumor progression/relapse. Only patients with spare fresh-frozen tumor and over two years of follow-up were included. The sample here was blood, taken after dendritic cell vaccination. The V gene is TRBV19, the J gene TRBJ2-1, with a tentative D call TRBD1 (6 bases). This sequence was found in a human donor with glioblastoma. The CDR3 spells CASSSSGAVEQFF. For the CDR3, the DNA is TGTGCCAGTAGTAGCTCAGGGGCTGTCGAGCAGTTCTTC.